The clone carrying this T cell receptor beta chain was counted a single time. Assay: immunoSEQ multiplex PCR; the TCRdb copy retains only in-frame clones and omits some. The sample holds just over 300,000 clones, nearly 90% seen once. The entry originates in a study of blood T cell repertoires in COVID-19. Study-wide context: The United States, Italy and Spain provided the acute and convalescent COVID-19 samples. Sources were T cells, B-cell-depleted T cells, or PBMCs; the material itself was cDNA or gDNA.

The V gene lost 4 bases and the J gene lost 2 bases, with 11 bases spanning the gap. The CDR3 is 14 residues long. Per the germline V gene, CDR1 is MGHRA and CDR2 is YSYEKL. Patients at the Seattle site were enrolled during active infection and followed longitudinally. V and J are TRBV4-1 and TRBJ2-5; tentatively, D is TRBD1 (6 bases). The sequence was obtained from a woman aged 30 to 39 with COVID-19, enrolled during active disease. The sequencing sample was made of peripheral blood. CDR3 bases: TGCGCCAGCAGCCTGGGACACCCACAAGAGACCCAGTACTTC. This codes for CASSLGHPQETQYF.